The T cell receptor beta chain under discussion was sequenced for a study of T cells in Graves' hyperthyroidism and ophthalmopathy. Study observations and caveats: Ophthalmopathy was model-predicted a median about 7.1 months pre-onset.

The CDR3 loop spans 13 amino acids. Trimming shortened V by 3 bases and J by 7 bases, and 12 bases separated the two germline ends. The germline V gene encodes CDR1 KGHDR and CDR2 SFDVKD. Graves' hyperthyroidism was deemed stable given no ophthalmopathy progression within 18 months. Recently diagnosed hyperthyroidism of less than 2 months' duration affected patients aged 18 to 65. A 10 ml volume of fresh peripheral blood provided the PBMCs. Amplification targeted TCR beta CDR3 regions from RNA transcripts. HTBI primers were the set used in a first-round RT-PCR of the TCR CDR3. MiXCR was run by TCRdb on the multiplex PCR reads, yielding one entry per CDR3 protein. The profile shows 650,000 to 700,000 distinct CDR3 sequences, roughly 17% of them singletons. This clonotype was recorded a few times. Its antigen remains unidentified.

The sequencing sample was made of blood. The chain employs TRBV24-1 and TRBJ2-7; D gene uncertain. The clonotype was recovered from a man aged 45-60 years with Graves' hyperthyroidism. Written as DNA, the CDR3 is TGTGCCACCAGTGATCGAGAGCTGGGGGAGCAGTACTTC. This encodes CATSDRELGEQYF.